The TCR beta chain described here comes from a study of cytomegalovirus exposure and HLA in healthy donors. This clone appeared a single time. The target antigen is unknown. With 60 Vbeta and 13 Jbeta primers, the PCR was carried out. The data were produced by immunoSEQ multiplex PCR, yet TCRdb's version contains in-frame clones alone and is incomplete. The sample consists of about 200,000 clones, approximately 78% of them appearing once. The V gene end was trimmed by 4 bases and the J gene end by 5 bases; junction bases not matched to a gene: 10. The CDR3 loop spans 15 amino acids. CDR1 and CDR2 (germline): MNHEY, SVGAGI. Whereas donors were nominally healthy upon sampling, unrecorded immune exposures were probable. Study results and limitations: Later work associated 16,951 TCR beta sequences with HLA alleles at 0.05 false discovery rate. Immune exposure was documented only through CMV serostatus.

Sequenced: PBMCs. The chain couples TRBV6-5 to TRBJ2-7; 8 bases map to TRBD1. The sequence derives from a woman aged 45-65 years in good health and CMV-seropositive. The CDR3 sequence: CASSFSRGRRDEQYF. CDR3 bases: TGTGCCAGCAGTTTTTCCAGGGGGCGTCGAGACGAGCAGTACTTC.